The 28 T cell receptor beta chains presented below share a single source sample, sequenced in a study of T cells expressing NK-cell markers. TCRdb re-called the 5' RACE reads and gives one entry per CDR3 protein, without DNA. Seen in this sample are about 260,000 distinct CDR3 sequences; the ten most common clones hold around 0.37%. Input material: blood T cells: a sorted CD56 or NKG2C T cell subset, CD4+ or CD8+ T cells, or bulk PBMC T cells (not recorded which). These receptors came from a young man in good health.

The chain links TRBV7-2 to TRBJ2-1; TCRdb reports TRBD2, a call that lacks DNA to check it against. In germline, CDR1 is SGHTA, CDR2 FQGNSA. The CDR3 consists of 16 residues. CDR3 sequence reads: CASSFVASGMYNEQFF.

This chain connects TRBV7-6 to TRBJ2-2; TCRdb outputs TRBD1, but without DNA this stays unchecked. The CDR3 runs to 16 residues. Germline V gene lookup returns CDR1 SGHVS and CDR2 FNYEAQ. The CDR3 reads CASSVNVGTITGELFF.

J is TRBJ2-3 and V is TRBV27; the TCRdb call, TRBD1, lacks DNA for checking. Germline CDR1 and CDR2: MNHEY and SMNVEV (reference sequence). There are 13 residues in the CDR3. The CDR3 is CASQGMITDTQYF.

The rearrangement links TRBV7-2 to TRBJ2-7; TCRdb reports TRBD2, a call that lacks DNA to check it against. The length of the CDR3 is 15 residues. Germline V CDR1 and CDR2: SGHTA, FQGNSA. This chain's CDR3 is CASSRATAGGLPQYF.

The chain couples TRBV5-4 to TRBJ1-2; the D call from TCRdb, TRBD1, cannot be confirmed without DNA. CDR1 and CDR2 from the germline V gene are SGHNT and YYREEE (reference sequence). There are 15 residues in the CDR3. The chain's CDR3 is CASSLEQGRNYGYTF.

The CDR3 is CSALQGATDNEQFF. This chain links TRBV20-1 with TRBJ2-1; TCRdb's D call of TRBD1 is untestable without DNA. The V gene's germline CDR1 is DFQATT and CDR2 SNEGSKA (reference sequence). The CDR3 length is 14 residues.

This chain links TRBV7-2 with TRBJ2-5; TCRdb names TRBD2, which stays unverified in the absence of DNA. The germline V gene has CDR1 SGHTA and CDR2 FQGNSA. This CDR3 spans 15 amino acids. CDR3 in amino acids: CASSFRRLAEETQYF.

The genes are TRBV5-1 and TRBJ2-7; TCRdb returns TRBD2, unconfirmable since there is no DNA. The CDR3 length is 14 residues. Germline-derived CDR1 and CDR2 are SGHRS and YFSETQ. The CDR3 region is CASSPGTSGDEQYF.

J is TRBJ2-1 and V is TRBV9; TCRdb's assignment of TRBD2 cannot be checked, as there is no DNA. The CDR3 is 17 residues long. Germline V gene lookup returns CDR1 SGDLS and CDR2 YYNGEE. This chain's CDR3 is CASSLPLAGGLYNEQFF.

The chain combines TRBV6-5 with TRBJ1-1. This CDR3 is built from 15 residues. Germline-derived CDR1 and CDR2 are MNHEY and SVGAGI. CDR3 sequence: CASSPFGVDGAEAFF.

The CDR3 sequence: CSARDERRLFNYGYTF. The chain couples TRBV20-1 to TRBJ1-2. The germline V gene has CDR1 DFQATT and CDR2 SNEGSKA (reference sequence). The CDR3 consists of 16 residues.

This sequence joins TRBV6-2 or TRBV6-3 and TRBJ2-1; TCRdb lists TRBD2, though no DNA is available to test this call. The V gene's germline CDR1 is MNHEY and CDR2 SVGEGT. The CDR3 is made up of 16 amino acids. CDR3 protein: CASSYREGTANNEQFF.

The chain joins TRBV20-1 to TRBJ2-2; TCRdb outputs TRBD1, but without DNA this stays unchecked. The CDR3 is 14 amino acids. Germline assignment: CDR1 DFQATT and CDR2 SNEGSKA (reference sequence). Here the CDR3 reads CSVEKTGPIGELFF.

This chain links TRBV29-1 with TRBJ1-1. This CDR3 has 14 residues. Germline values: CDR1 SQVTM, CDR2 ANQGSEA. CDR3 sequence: CSVGLKRGNTEAFF.

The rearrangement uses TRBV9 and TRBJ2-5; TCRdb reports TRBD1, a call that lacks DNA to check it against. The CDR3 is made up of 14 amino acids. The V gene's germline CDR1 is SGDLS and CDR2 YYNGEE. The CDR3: CASSATPQGQTQYF.

The CDR3 sequence: CASSESGGHGSGNTIYF. This chain links TRBV10-2 with TRBJ1-3; without DNA, the TCRdb call of TRBD1 cannot be checked. This CDR3 has 17 residues. The germline V gene encodes CDR1 WSHSY and CDR2 SAAADI.

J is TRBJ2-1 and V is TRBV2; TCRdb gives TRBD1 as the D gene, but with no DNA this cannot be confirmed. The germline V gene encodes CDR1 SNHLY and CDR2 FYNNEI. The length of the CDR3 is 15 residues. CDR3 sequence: CASSEDRRVYNEQFF.

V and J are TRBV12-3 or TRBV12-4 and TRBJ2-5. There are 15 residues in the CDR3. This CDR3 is CASSLGPDPTETQYF.

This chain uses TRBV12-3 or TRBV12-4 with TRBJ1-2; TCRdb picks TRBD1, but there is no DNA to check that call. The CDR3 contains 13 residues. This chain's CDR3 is CATRAGGSYGYTF.

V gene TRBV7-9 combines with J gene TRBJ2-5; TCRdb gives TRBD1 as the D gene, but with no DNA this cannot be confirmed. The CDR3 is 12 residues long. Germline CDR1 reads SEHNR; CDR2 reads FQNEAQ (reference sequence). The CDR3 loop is CASSTEDRGRNF.

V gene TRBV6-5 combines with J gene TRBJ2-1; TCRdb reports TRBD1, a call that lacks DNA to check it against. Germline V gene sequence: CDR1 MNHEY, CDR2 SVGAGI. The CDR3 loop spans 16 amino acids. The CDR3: CASSYGTWAIYNEQFF.

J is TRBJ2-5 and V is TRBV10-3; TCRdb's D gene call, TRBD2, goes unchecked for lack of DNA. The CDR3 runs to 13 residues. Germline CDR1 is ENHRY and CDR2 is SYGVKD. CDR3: CAIQREKGETQYF.

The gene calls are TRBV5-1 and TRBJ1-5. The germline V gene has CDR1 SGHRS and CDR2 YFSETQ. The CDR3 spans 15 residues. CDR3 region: CASSLEAGSNQPQHF.

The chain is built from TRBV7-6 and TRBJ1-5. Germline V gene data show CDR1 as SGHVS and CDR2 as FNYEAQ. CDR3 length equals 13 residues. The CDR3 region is CASSLDTAQPQHF.

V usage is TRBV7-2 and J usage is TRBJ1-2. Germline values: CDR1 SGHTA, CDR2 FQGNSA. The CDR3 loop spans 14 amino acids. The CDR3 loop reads CASSLSGRNYGYTF. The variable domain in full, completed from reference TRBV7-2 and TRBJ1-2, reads GAGVSQSPSNKVTEKGKDVELRCDPISGHTALYWYRQSLGQGLEFLIYFQGNSAPDKSGLPSDRFSAERTGGSVSTLTIQRTQQEDSAVYLCASSLSGRNYGYTFGSGTRLTVV.

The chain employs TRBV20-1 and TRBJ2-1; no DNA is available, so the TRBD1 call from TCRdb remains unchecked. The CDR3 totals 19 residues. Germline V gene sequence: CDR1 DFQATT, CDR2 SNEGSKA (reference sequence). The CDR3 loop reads CSANTNGGAGASSYNEQFF.

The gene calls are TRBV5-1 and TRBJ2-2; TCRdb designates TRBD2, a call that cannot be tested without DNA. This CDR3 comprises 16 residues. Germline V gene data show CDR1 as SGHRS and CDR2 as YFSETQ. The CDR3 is CASSRGLAANTGELFF.

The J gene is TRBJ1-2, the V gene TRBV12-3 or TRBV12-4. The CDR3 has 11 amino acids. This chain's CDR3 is CASSYMHGYTF.